This T cell receptor (beta chain) was documented in a study of blood T cell repertoires in COVID-19. Method: immunoSEQ multiplex PCR; TCRdb's copy keeps in-frame clones and lacks some. The sample carries hundreds of thousands of clones, nearly 90% recorded once. This sequence originates from a young man with active or convalescent COVID-19. Sequencing was performed on peripheral blood.

The CDR3 sequence is CASSRRDSIYGYTF. The CDR3 DNA follows: TGTGCCAGCAGCCGACGGGACTCCATCTATGGCTACACCTTC. The rearrangement joins TRBV5-8 to TRBJ1-2; tentative D call: TRBD1 (5 bases). Per the germline V gene, CDR1 is SGHTS and CDR2 is YDEGEE. CDR3 length equals 14 residues. V lost 4 bases to trimming and J lost 4 bases, with 14 bases between them.